The 14 T cell receptor beta chains below all came from one sample that was sequenced in a study of OX40 agonist ivuxolimab in advanced cancers. Assay used: immunoSEQ multiplex PCR; TCRdb lists only in-frame clones, some missing. The sample holds more than 75,000 clones, roughly nine tenths seen once. The sample here was CD4+ or CD8+ T cells sorted from blood, taken in a trial of the OX40 agonist ivuxolimab. These TCRs come from an adult with an advanced solid tumor such as melanoma, head and neck, liver or kidney cancer.

The chain links TRBV5-1 to TRBJ2-3, with 7 bases that match TRBD1. Germline V gene sequence: CDR1 SGHRS, CDR2 YFSETQ. The CDR3 is 15 amino acids. V shed 0 bases, J shed 4 bases, and the junction held 5 bases outside the gene matches. The CDR3 sequence: CASSLDRGLADTQYF. The CDR3 DNA reads as TGCGCCAGCAGCTTGGATAGGGGGCTTGCAGATACGCAGTATTTT.

A remark on this clone: At the DNA level, this CDR3 is encoded by other sequences in the same sample as well. This sequence joins TRBV5-1 and TRBJ1-1; 7 bases match TRBD1. The germline V gene has CDR1 SGHRS and CDR2 YFSETQ. The length of the CDR3 is 13 residues. Trimming removed 1 base from V and 3 bases from J; junction bases left unmatched: 0. CDR3 sequence: CASSLQGDTEAFF. The CDR3 DNA is TGCGCCAGCAGCTTGCAGGGGGACACTGAAGCTTTCTTT.

The chain uses TRBV19 and TRBJ2-3; D may be TRBD1 or TRBD2 (5 bases each). Germline V gene lookup returns CDR1 LNHDA and CDR2 SQIVND (reference sequence). This CDR3 comprises 16 residues. Trimming left V 6 bases short and J 2 bases short, with 18 bases between. The CDR3 coding sequence is TGTGCCAGTAGACCCATCTCGGGGCGGGCCACAGATACGCAGTATTTT. This encodes CASRPISGRATDTQYF.

This rearrangement joins TRBV2 to TRBJ1-1; D unclear. This CDR3 is built from 13 residues. V dropped 4 bases and J dropped 2 bases, with 8 bases sitting between them. Per the germline V gene, CDR1 is SNHLY and CDR2 is FYNNEI. The CDR3 DNA follows: TGTGCCAGCAGTGGACTGAGAAACACTGAAGCTTTCTTT. Its translation is CASSGLRNTEAFF.

The chain links TRBV9 to TRBJ2-4; 10 positions agree with TRBD2. V lost 2 bases and J lost 2; bases outside the gene matches: 7. CDR1 and CDR2 from the germline V gene are SGDLS and YYNGEE. There are 17 residues in the CDR3. The CDR3 sequence: CASSVSSSGSTKNIQYF. CDR3 DNA sequence: TGTGCCAGCAGCGTGAGTTCTAGCGGGAGTACCAAAAACATTCAGTACTTC.

V usage is TRBV7-8 and J usage is TRBJ2-3; D unresolved. Trimming took off 3 bases at V and 2 bases at J, with 6 bases between the two ends. The CDR3 extends over 13 amino acids. Germline-derived CDR1 and CDR2 are SGHVS and FQNEAQ. DNA of the CDR3: TGTGCCAGCAGCTTGGGCCTCACAGATACGCAGTATTTT. This sequence encodes CASSLGLTDTQYF.

The chain couples TRBV19 to TRBJ1-5; no clear D. This CDR3 region has 14 residues. Germline V lookup: CDR1 LNHDA, CDR2 SQIVND (reference sequence). Trimming shortened V by 8 bases and J by 3 bases, and 14 bases separated the two germline ends. The CDR3 bases are TGTGCCAGTGTACTACCAGGTGTCAATCAGCCCCAGCATTTT. Translated, it gives CASVLPGVNQPQHF.

This sequence joins TRBV5-4 and TRBJ2-3; a possible D gene is TRBD2 (6 bases). This CDR3 contains 16 residues. V lost 2 bases and J lost 4, with 17 bases in between. Germline values: CDR1 SGHNT, CDR2 YYREEE (reference sequence). CDR3 bases: TGTGCCAGCAGCTTCAGGGCTAGCGCGCGGTCAGATACGCAGTATTTT. This sequence encodes CASSFRASARSDTQYF.

The chain links TRBV18 to TRBJ1-4; TRBD1 matches at 7 bases. Trimming at V came to 3 bases and at J to 3 bases, leaving 4 bases not matched to a gene. This CDR3 spans 15 amino acids. Germline V CDR1 and CDR2: KGHSH, LQKENI. The CDR3: CASSPDRVANEKLFF. CDR3 DNA sequence: TGTGCCAGCTCACCCGACAGGGTCGCTAATGAAAAACTGTTTTTT.

The rearrangement joins TRBV5-4 to TRBJ1-1; the D is unclear. CDR3 length: 13 amino acids. The V end was cut by 1 base, the J end by 1 base, with 5 bases between. Germline V gene lookup returns CDR1 SGHNT and CDR2 YYREEE (reference sequence). CDR3 protein: CASSLTPNTEAFF. In DNA form, the CDR3 reads TGTGCCAGCAGCTTGACCCCGAACACTGAAGCTTTCTTT.

The chain couples TRBV7-3 to TRBJ2-1; perhaps TRBD2 as D (6 bases). The V gene lost 5 bases and the J gene lost 7 bases, with 9 bases spanning the gap. Germline values: CDR1 SGHTA, CDR2 FQGTGA. The CDR3 has 12 residues. The chain's CDR3 is CASSIRGNEQFF. The CDR3 bases are TGTGCCAGCAGCATCCGGGGGAATGAGCAGTTCTTC.

The rearrangement uses TRBV6-5 and TRBJ2-3; TRBD1 matches 8 bases. Looked up from germline, CDR1 is MNHEY and CDR2 is SVGAGI. The CDR3 has 13 residues. Losses at the gene ends were 5 bases for V and 4 bases for J; bases not matched to a gene: 2. CDR3 nucleotides: TGTGCCAGCAGTCACAGGGGGTCAGATACGCAGTATTTT. This sequence encodes CASSHRGSDTQYF.

This sequence joins TRBV7-9 and TRBJ1-1, with D uncertain. The germline V and J ends were trimmed by 7 bases and 0 bases, with 12 bases remaining between them. CDR3 length equals 14 residues. Germline V gives CDR1 SEHNR, CDR2 FQNEAQ (reference sequence). This chain's CDR3 is CASTQGGVNTEAFF. The CDR3 nucleotides read TGTGCCAGCACCCAAGGCGGGGTGAACACTGAAGCTTTCTTT.

This rearrangement joins TRBV7-9 to TRBJ2-1; 13 positions agree with TRBD2. V trimming: 3 bases; J trimming: 5 bases; junction bases outside the gene matches: 4. This CDR3 contains 16 residues. CDR1 SEHNR and CDR2 FQNEAQ come from the germline V gene (reference sequence). The CDR3 spells CASSFGLAGAHNEQFF. The CDR3 DNA follows: TGTGCCAGCAGCTTCGGACTAGCGGGAGCCCACAATGAGCAGTTCTTC.